The text below deals with one T cell receptor (beta chain). Source study methods: Amplification from reference gene primers served as the basis for estimated nucleated cell counts. Sequencing used immunoSEQ multiplex PCR; TCRdb keeps in-frame clones, though not all of them. V and J calls plus clone size are reproduced from that table; the DNA served to infer D and trimming. The sample has some 230,000 clones, about 86% seen once. This record belongs to a study of blood T cell repertoires in COVID-19. About the study: Italy, Spain and the United States were the sources of the convalescent and acute COVID-19 samples. Sources were T cells, B-cell-depleted T cells, or PBMCs; the material itself was cDNA or gDNA.

Germline CDR1 reads SGHRS; CDR2 reads YFSETQ. V trimming: 2 bases; J trimming: 1 base; junction bases outside the gene matches: 7. The CDR3 has 17 amino acids. This clonotype was obtained from a woman in her fifties or sixties with COVID-19, enrolled during active disease. The V call is TRBV5-1, the J call TRBJ2-7, with TRBD2 identical over 12 bases. Sample: peripheral blood. The CDR3 nucleotides read TGCGCCAGCAGCTTAGAGACTAGCGGGGGTGGGTCCTACGAGCAGTACGTC. It translates to CASSLETSGGGSYEQYV.